Listed here are 2 T cell receptor beta chains from one sample, sequenced in a study of blood T cell repertoires in COVID-19. Some clones are missing from TCRdb's copy, which holds only in-frame ones; the method was immunoSEQ multiplex PCR. The profile shows roughly 150,000 clones, around 81% of them singletons. The sequenced sample consisted of peripheral blood. The receptor source for this set is a man in his 70s with active or convalescent COVID-19.

The V call is TRBV7-9, the J call TRBJ2-3; 7 bases agree with TRBD2. CDR1 is SEHNR, CDR2 FQNEAQ, per germline (reference sequence). The CDR3 totals 17 residues. J was trimmed by 0 bases and V by 0 bases; bases with no gene match: 6. CDR3 nucleotide sequence: TGTGCCAGCAGCTTAGCGGAACTAGCGTCTAGCACAGATACGCAGTATTTT. This gives the protein CASSLAELASSTDTQYF. The full variable domain, its missing parts supplied by reference TRBV7-9 and TRBJ2-3, is DTGVSQNPRHKITKRGQNVTFRCDPISEHNRLYWYRQTLGQGPEFLTYFQNEAQLEKSRLLSDRFSAERPKGSFSTLEIQRTEQGDSAMYLCASSLAELASSTDTQYFGPGTRLTVL.

The genes are TRBV11-2 and TRBJ2-7; possible D gene TRBD2, 7 bases. Germline values: CDR1 SGHAT, CDR2 FQNNGV. This CDR3 has 14 amino acids. V gave up 0 bases and J gave up 6 bases, with 12 bases separating them. In DNA, the CDR3 is TGTGCCAGCAGCTTAGAGGGACGGGGGGCCGAGCAGTACTTC. Translating it yields CASSLEGRGAEQYF. Together with reference TRBV11-2 and TRBJ2-7, the CDR3 gives the full variable domain: EAGVAQSPRYKIIEKRQSVAFWCNPISGHATLYWYQQILGQGPKLLIQFQNNGVVDDSQLPKDRFSAERLKGVDSTLKIQPAKLEDSAVYLCASSLEGRGAEQYFGPGTRLTVT.